This T cell receptor (beta chain) emerged from a study of T-cell memory formation after mild COVID-19. 5'RACE primed at constant segments yielded TCR alpha and TCR beta cDNA libraries bearing sample barcodes and UMIs. TCRdb re-analysed the 5' RACE reads in MiXCR, keeping a single row per CDR3 protein. This sample carries 300,000 to 400,000 distinct CDR3 sequences, 25% to 30% of them seen once, and the ten largest clones take roughly 12%. The trim removed 6 bases at V and 9 bases at J, leaving 10 bases unmatched. The length of the CDR3 is 14 residues. CDR1 and CDR2 from the germline V gene are DFQATT and SNEGSKA (reference sequence).

The specimen sequenced was PBMCs or a T cell subset sorted from them (not recorded which). The chain employs TRBV20-1 and TRBJ1-6, with TRBD1 matching over 8 bases. The clonotype comes from an adult woman who had mild COVID-19 (a few samples of this study predate the infection). Cell type and time point are not known. CDR3 in DNA: TGCAGTGCAAGTGACAGGGGAGGGAGTTCACCCCTCCACTTT. It codes for CSASDRGGSSPLHF.